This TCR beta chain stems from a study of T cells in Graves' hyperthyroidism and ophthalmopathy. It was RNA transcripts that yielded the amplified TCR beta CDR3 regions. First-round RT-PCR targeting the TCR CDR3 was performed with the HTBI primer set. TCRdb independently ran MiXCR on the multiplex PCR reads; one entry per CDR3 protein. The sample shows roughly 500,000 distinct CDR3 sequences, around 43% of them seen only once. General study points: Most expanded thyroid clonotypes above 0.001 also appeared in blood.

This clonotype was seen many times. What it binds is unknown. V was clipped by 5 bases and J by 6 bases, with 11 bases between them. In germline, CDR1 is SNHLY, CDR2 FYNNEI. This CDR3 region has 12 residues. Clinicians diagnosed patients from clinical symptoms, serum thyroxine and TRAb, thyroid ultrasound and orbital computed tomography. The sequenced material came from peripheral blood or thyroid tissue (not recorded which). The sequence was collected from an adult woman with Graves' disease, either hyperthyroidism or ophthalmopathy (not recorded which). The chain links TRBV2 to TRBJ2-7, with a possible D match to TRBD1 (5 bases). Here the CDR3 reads CASSRRVGEQYF. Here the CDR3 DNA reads TGTGCCAGCAGTCGCAGGGTGGGCGAGCAGTACTTC.